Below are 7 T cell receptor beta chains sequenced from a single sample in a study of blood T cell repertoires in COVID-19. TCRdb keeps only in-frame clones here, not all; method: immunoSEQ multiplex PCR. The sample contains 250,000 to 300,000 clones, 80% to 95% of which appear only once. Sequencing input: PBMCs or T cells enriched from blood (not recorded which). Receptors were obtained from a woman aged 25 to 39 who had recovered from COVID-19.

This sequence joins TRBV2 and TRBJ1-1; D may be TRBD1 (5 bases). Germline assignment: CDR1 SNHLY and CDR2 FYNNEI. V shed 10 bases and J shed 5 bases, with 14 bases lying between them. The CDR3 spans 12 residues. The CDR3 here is CATDRGNTEAFF. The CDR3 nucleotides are TGTGCCACCGACCGGGGGAATACTGAAGCTTTCTTT.

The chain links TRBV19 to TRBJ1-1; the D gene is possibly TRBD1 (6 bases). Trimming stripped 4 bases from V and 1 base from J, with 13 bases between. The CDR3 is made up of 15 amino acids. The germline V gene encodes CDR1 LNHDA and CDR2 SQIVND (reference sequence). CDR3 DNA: TGTGCCAGTAGTACCTATGGGACATCGAACACTGAAGCTTTCTTT. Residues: CASSTYGTSNTEAFF.

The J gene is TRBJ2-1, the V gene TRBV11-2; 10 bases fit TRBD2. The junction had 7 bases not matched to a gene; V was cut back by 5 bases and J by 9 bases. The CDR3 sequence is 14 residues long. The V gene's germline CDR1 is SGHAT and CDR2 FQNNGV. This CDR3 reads CASSPAGGPSEQFF. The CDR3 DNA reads TGTGCCAGCAGCCCAGCGGGAGGGCCGAGTGAGCAGTTCTTC. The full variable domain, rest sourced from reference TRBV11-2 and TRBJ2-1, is EAGVAQSPRYKIIEKRQSVAFWCNPISGHATLYWYQQILGQGPKLLIQFQNNGVVDDSQLPKDRFSAERLKGVDSTLKIQPAKLEDSAVYLCASSPAGGPSEQFFGPGTRLTVL.

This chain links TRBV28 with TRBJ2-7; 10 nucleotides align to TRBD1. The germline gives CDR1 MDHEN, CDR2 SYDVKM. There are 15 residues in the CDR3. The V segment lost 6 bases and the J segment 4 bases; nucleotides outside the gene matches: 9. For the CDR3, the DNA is TGTGCCAGCAGCCGAACGGACAGGGGGAATTACGAGCAGTACTTC. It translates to CASSRTDRGNYEQYF.

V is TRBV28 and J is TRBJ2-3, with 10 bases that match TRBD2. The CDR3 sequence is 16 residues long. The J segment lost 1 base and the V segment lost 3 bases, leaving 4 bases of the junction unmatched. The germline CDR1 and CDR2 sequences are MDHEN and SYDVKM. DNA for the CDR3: TGTGCCAGCAGTTTGGTTGGGACTAGCGGCACAGATACGCAGTATTTT. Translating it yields CASSLVGTSGTDTQYF.

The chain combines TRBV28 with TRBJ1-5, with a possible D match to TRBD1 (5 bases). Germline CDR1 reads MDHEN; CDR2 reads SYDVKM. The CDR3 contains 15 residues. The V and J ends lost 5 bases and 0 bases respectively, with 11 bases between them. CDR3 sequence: CASSEDTISNQPQHF. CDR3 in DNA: TGTGCCAGCAGTGAGGACACCATTAGCAATCAGCCCCAGCATTTT.

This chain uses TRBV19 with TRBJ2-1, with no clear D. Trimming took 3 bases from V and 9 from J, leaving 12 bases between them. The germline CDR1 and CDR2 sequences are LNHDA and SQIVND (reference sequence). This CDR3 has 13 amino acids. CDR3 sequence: CASSIYGEGEQFF. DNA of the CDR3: TGTGCCAGTAGTATTTATGGAGAAGGTGAGCAGTTCTTC.